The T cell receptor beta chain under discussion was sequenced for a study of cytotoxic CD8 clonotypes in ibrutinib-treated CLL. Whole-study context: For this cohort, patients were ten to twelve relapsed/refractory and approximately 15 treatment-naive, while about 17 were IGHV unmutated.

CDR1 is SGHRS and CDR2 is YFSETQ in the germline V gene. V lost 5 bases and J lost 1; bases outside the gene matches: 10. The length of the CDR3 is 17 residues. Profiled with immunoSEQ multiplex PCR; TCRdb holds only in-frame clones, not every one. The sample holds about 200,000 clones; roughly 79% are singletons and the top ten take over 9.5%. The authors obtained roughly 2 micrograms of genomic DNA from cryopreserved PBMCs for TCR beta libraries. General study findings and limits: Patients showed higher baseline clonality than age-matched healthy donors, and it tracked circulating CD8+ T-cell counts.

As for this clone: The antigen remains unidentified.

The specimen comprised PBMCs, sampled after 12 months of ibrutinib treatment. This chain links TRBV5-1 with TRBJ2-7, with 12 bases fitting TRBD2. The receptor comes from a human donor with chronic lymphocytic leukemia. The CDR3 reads CASRWTSGTDGSYEQYF. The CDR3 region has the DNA TGCGCCAGCAGGTGGACTAGCGGGACCGACGGGTCCTACGAGCAGTACTTC.